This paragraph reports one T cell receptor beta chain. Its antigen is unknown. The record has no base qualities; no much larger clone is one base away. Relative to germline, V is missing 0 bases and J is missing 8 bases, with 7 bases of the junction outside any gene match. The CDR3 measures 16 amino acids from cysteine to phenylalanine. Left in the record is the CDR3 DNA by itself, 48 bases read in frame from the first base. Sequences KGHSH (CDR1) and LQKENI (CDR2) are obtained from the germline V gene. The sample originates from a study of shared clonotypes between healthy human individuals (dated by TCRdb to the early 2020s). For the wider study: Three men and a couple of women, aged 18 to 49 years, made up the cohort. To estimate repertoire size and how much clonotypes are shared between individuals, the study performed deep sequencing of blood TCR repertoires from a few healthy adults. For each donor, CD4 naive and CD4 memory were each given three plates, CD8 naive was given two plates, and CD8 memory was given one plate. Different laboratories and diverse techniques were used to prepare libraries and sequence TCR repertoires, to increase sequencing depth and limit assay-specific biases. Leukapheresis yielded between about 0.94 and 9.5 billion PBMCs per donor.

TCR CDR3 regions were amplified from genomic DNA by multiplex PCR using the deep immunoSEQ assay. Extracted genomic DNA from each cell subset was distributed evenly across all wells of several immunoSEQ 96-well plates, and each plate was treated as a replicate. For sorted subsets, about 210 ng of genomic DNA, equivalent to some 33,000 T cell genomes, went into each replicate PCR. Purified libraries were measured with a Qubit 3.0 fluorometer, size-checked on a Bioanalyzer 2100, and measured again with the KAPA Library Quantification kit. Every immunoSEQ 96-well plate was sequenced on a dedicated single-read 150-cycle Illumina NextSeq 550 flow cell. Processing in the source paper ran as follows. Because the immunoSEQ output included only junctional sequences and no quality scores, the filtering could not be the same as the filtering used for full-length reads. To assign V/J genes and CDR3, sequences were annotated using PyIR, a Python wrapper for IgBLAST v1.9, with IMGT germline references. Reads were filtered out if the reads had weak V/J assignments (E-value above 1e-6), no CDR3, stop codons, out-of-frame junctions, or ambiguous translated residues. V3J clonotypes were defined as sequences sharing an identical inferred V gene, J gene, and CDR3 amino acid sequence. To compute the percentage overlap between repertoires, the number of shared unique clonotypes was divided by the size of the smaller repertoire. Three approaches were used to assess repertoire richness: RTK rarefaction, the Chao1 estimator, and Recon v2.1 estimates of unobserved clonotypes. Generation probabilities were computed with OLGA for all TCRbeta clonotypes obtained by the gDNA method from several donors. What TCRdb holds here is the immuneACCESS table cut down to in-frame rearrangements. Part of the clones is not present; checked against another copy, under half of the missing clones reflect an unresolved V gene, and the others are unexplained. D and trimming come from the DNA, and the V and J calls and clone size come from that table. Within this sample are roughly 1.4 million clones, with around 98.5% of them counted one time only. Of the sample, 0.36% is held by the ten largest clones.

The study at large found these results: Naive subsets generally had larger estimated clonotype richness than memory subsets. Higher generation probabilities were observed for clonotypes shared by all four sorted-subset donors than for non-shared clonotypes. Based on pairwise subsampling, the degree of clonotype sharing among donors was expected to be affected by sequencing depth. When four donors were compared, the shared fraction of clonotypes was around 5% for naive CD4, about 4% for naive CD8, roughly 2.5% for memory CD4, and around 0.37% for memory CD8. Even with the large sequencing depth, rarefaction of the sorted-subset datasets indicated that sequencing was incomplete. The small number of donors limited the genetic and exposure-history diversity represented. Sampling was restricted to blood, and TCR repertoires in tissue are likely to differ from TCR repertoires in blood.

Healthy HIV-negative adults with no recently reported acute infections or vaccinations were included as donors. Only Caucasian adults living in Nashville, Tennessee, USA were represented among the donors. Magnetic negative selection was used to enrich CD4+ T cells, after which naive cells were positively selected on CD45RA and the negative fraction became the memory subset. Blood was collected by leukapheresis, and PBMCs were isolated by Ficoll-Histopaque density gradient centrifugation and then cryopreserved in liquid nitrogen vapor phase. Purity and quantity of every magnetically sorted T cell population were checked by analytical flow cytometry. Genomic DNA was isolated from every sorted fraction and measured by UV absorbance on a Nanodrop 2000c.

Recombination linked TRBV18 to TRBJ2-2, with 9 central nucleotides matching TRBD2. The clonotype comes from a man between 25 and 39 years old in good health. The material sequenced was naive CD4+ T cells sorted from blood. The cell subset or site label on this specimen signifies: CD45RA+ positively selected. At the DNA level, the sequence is TGTGCCAGCTCACCACCGTCTAGCGGGGCCAGAGGGGAGCTGTTTTTT. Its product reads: CASSPPSSGARGELFF.